The 21 T cell receptor beta chains given below trace back to one sample, sequenced in a study of graft-versus-host responses after intestinal transplantation. Some clones are missing from TCRdb's copy, which holds only in-frame ones; the method was immunoSEQ multiplex PCR. The table includes around 30,000 clones, 85% to 95% detected once. Source: PBMCs, taken roughly 62 days after intestinal transplant. The receptors were gathered from a human patient who received an intestinal transplant, so some T cells may come from the graft donor.

This clone has just one count. V usage is TRBV15 and J usage is TRBJ1-2, with D perhaps matching TRBD1 (6 bases). The germline CDR1 and CDR2 sequences are LNHNV and YYDKDF (reference sequence). This CDR3 is 16 amino acids long. Between the trimmed V and J ends, which lost 3 bases and 2 bases, there was a span of 16 bases. DNA of the CDR3: TGTGCCACCAGCAGCCAGACAGGACCTATAAACTATGGCTACACCTTC. Protein product: CATSSQTGPINYGYTF.

The genes are TRBV10-2 and TRBJ1-5; D remains ambiguous. The CDR3 has 12 amino acids. CDR1 and CDR2 from the germline V gene are WSHSY and SAAADI. The germline V and J ends were trimmed by 2 bases and 5 bases, with 4 bases remaining between them. This CDR3 is CASSEGYQPQHF. For the CDR3, the DNA is TGCGCCAGCAGTGAGGGTTATCAGCCCCAGCATTTT.

The J gene is TRBJ1-1, the V gene TRBV18; D unclear. Looked up from germline, CDR1 is KGHSH and CDR2 is LQKENI. Trimming shortened V by 9 bases and J by 7 bases, and 18 bases separated the two germline ends. CDR3 length: 13 amino acids. DNA for the CDR3: TGTGCCAGTTACGATGGGGAGTCGATTGAAGCTTTCTTT. Its translation: CASYDGESIEAFF.

The J gene is TRBJ2-3, the V gene TRBV9; a possible D gene is TRBD2 (6 bases). Germline values: CDR1 SGDLS, CDR2 YYNGEE. Trimming took off 1 base at V and 6 bases at J, with 18 bases between the two ends. The CDR3 contains 16 residues. CDR3 nucleotides: TGTGCCAGCAGCGTAAATCCCCAGGGAGGTCCGGATACGCAGTATTTT. Amino acids: CASSVNPQGGPDTQYF.

The chain carries TRBV9 and TRBJ1-6; 8 bases fit TRBD1. The trim removed 2 bases at V and 5 bases at J, leaving 3 bases unmatched. Germline V gene sequence: CDR1 SGDLS, CDR2 YYNGEE. The CDR3 extends over 15 amino acids. The DNA for the CDR3 is TGTGCCAGCAGCGTGACAGGGGCCAATAATTCACCCCTCCACTTT. Translation gives CASSVTGANNSPLHF.

This chain uses TRBV19 with TRBJ2-7; unclear D gene. Germline V lookup: CDR1 LNHDA, CDR2 SQIVND (reference sequence). There are 12 residues in the CDR3. V was shortened by 4 bases and J by 7 bases, with 11 bases between the two germline ends. The CDR3 region is CASSNGAEEQYF. CDR3 DNA sequence: TGTGCCAGTAGTAATGGCGCGGAGGAGCAGTACTTC.

The J gene is TRBJ2-7, the V gene TRBV5-1; D call uncertain. Trimming stripped 0 bases from V and 2 bases from J, with 12 bases between. The CDR3 sequence is 15 residues long. Germline V gene data show CDR1 as SGHRS and CDR2 as YFSETQ. The CDR3 sequence: CASSLVFGTTYEQYF. The DNA for the CDR3 is TGCGCCAGCAGCTTGGTTTTCGGCACCACCTACGAGCAGTACTTC. The full variable domain, in which reference TRBV5-1 and TRBJ2-7 provide the parts outside the CDR3, is KAGVTQTPRYLIKTRGQQVTLSCSPISGHRSVSWYQQTPGQGLQFLFEYFSETQRNKGNFPGRFSGRQFSNSRSEMNVSTLELGDSALYLCASSLVFGTTYEQYFGPGTRLTVT.

The CDR3 protein is CAISESGGWGIDTQYF. The CDR3 DNA is TGTGCCATCAGTGAGTCTGGAGGGTGGGGTATAGATACGCAGTATTTT. This chain joins TRBV10-3 and TRBJ2-3; TRBD2 might be the D (6 bases). V was cut by 0 bases and J by 5 bases, with 15 bases left in between. The CDR3 sequence is 16 residues long. Germline V gene data show CDR1 as ENHRY and CDR2 as SYGVKD.

This clone was detected a few times. V is TRBV10-3 and J is TRBJ2-1; the match to TRBD2 covers 9 bases. Germline values: CDR1 ENHRY, CDR2 SYGVKD. Germline trimming cut 7 bases from V and 5 bases from J; bases unmatched to any gene: 3. CDR3 length equals 13 residues. CDR3 DNA sequence: TGTGCCATCAATAGCGGGAGAAACAATGAGCAGTTCTTC. This codes for CAINSGRNNEQFF.

This clone was observed once. This chain links TRBV5-1 with TRBJ1-6; D is ambiguous. Germline V CDR1 and CDR2: SGHRS, YFSETQ. This CDR3 is built from 16 residues. V dropped 0 bases and J dropped 0 bases, with 7 bases sitting between them. CDR3 protein: CASSLGESSYNSPLHF. In nucleotides, the CDR3 is TGCGCCAGCAGCTTGGGAGAGAGCTCCTATAATTCACCCCTCCACTTT.

V usage is TRBV7-9 and J usage is TRBJ1-4; D not certain. The CDR3 consists of 16 residues. Germline CDR1 and CDR2: SEHNR and FQNEAQ (reference sequence). Trimming took 5 bases from V and 4 from J, leaving 17 bases between them. CDR3: CASSLLWTGINEKLFF. CDR3 in DNA: TGTGCCAGCAGCCTATTATGGACGGGAATTAATGAAAAACTGTTTTTT.

This CDR3 reads CASSTGGTEAFF. The CDR3, as DNA: TGTGCCAGCAGCACAGGGGGCACTGAAGCTTTCTTT. This chain uses TRBV5-4 with TRBJ1-1; TRBD1 matches 8 bases. CDR1 is SGHNT, CDR2 YYREEE, per germline (reference sequence). CDR3 size: 12 residues. Germline trimming cut 4 bases from V and 4 bases from J; bases unmatched to any gene: 0.

The chain carries TRBV5-1 and TRBJ1-2; 7 nucleotides match TRBD1. The germline V gene has CDR1 SGHRS and CDR2 YFSETQ. Losses at the gene ends were 0 bases for V and 7 bases for J; bases not matched to a gene: 6. The CDR3 has 14 amino acids. In DNA form, the CDR3 reads TGCGCCAGCAGCTTGGCCGGGGACAGATTTGGCTACACCTTC. Its translation: CASSLAGDRFGYTF.

In its sample, this clone was seen a few times. CDR3 in amino acids: CASSVISWSQPQHF. CDR3 bases: TGCGCCAGCAGCGTTATTTCCTGGAGTCAGCCCCAGCATTTT. V gene TRBV4-1 combines with J gene TRBJ1-5; D is unclear. The CDR3 loop spans 14 amino acids. Looked up from germline, CDR1 is MGHRA and CDR2 is YSYEKL. Trimming took off 5 bases at V and 6 bases at J, with 14 bases between the two ends.

This chain uses TRBV15 with TRBJ2-2, with 8 bases aligning to TRBD2. Germline V gene data show CDR1 as LNHNV and CDR2 as YYDKDF (reference sequence). V dropped 1 base and J dropped 3; count of bases not matched to a gene: 10. There are 18 residues in the CDR3. The CDR3 DNA reads as TGTGCCACCAGCAGAGGGCTCGTCTGGCGGGAGGACACCGGGGAGCTGTTTTTT. Protein product: CATSRGLVWREDTGELFF.

This chain joins TRBV27 and TRBJ1-1; the D is unclear. This CDR3 has 13 amino acids. V was trimmed by 0 bases and J by 3 bases, leaving 5 bases between them. CDR1 and CDR2 (germline): MNHEY, SMNVEV (reference sequence). The CDR3 loop is CASSLSADTEAFF. CDR3 sequence (DNA): TGTGCCAGCAGTTTATCCGCGGACACTGAAGCTTTCTTT.

The rearrangement joins TRBV2 to TRBJ2-1; D is undetermined. Looked up from germline, CDR1 is SNHLY and CDR2 is FYNNEI. V was clipped by 7 bases and J by 6 bases, with 10 bases between them. The length of the CDR3 is 12 residues. The CDR3 DNA is TGTGCCAGCACGGGCCGCGTCAATGAGCAGTTCTTC. This codes for CASTGRVNEQFF.

The chain employs TRBV4-3 and TRBJ2-5; 8 bases are shared with TRBD2. The DNA end is a closer match to TRBJ2-7, so the J assignment may be wrong. The CDR3 contains 16 residues. CDR1 LGHNA and CDR2 YSLEER come from the germline V gene. The CDR3 DNA reads TGCGCCAGCAGCCAAGGGGGTAGCGGGGCCTCCTACGAGCAGTACTTC. Amino acid sequence: CASSQGGSGASYEQYF.

Details on this clone: Compared with germline, one end of the junction differs, possibly owing to a read error. The rearrangement joins TRBV6-1 to TRBJ2-7; tentatively, D is TRBD1 (6 bases). Per the germline V gene, CDR1 is MNHNS and CDR2 is SASEGT. This CDR3 spans 16 amino acids. CDR3 bases: TGTGCCAACAGTGATGGTCGGACAGCGCCCCTCTACGAGCAGTACTTC. Protein: CANSDGRTAPLYEQYF.

The V gene is TRBV5-4, the J gene TRBJ2-7; D unclear. Germline V lookup: CDR1 SGHNT, CDR2 YYREEE (reference sequence). The CDR3 runs to 13 residues. Trimming cost V 0 bases and J 0 bases, with 4 bases left between them. CDR3 amino acids: CASSLAASYEQYF. The CDR3 DNA reads TGTGCCAGCAGCTTGGCTGCCTCCTACGAGCAGTACTTC.

V is TRBV1 and J is TRBJ2-5; the table's D call of TRBD2 was not tested on the DNA. TRBV1 is a pseudogene segment. There are 17 residues in the CDR3. CDR3 bases: TGCACCAGCAGCAAAGCCTCCGGGACTAGCGGGCTCGGGACCCAGTACTTC. Translation gives CTSSKASGTSGLGTQYF.